The entry below gives a single T cell receptor (beta chain) sequence along with its context. There is no known antigen for this receptor. No clone much larger than this one lies a single base away; base qualities are absent. Each donor gave one peripheral blood draw, averaging roughly 100 mL, which was collected into heparinised tubes. A BD FACSAria II was used to sort naive, central memory, regulatory and stem cell-like memory CD4+ T cells with a panel that included CD45RO, CCR7, CD25, CD127, CD95 and CD27. Every sorted population had a purity above 95%. PBMCs were isolated immediately by Lymphoprep density gradient centrifugation and stained directly without culture. Samples were stained and sorted in pairs, with one healthy donor and one patient per experiment, so that batch effects were minimized. This sample is drawn from a study of beta chain features in type 1 diabetes (dated by TCRdb to the late 2010s). About the study as a whole: Mean age, gender distribution, total cell number and subset yield were not different between patients and healthy donors. Across all samples, fewer than 130 million sorted cells were examined, and cell number per subset correlated strongly with RNA yield. The study compared TCRB repertoires of sorted circulating CD4+ T cell subsets between recently diagnosed type 1 diabetes patients and matched healthy donors. Naive and central memory subsets were obtained from all 30 or so donors, but regulatory and stem cell-like memory subsets were isolated from only 8 patients and roughly eight healthy donors.

The germline V gene (reference sequence) sets CDR1 to GTSNPN and CDR2 to SVGIG. Trimming takes 4 bases from V and 3 bases from J, and the germline ends sit 7 bases apart. The CDR3 measures 12 amino acids from cysteine to phenylalanine. The DNA shown is the 36-base CDR3, in frame from base 1. The paper's findings and limits, for the study overall: Naive, central memory and regulatory TCRB repertoires appeared to be more alike among patients than among healthy donors. Because cDNA was sequenced instead of genomic DNA, highly expressing activated cells could be over-represented, though the groups showed no difference in activation or CD3 levels. PCR might favor shorter templates, but patient and control samples were amplified and corrected together, so any skew would affect both groups equally. In all four CD4+ subsets, TCRB CDR3 length was moderately but significantly shorter in type 1 diabetes patients. HLA sub-analyses involved small numbers of individuals, so any influence of HLA type on TCRB rearrangement remained unresolved. At VDJ recombination sites, type 1 diabetes patients had fewer insertions and more deleted nucleotides, which implies abnormalities in thymic rearrangement.

All of the isolated RNA was reverse transcribed with the High Capacity cDNA Reverse Transcription Kit, so expressed TCRB transcripts were sequenced. Naive, central memory and regulatory T cell samples underwent deep immunoSEQ sequencing, averaging roughly 3.3 million total reads per sample. Sorted cells were lysed in RLT buffer, and RNA was extracted using DNase-treated RNeasy Micro or Mini kits according to cell number. To prevent cross-contamination, every cell subset was processed on its own, while patient and healthy donor samples were processed together. Using the immunoSEQ multiplex PCR, TCRB sequences were amplified from cDNA into 87-bp fragments spanning the CDR3 region. The amplicons were sequenced using the Illumina HiSeq platform. The study's own analysis went as follows. PCR bias was computationally corrected using synthetic template baselines, reads within Hamming distance 2 were collapsed, and singletons that could not be merged were discarded. By aligning reads against IMGT, V, D and J genes, CDR3 length, and insertions or deletions at six rearrangement sites were assigned. Within each subset, clonotype counts were normalized to sorted cell number, and only after that were true diversity and Gini coefficients computed with the tcR R package. The overlap coefficient, calculated on TCRB nucleotide sequences, was used to measure repertoire sharing. As stored in TCRdb, this immuneACCESS dataset retains in-frame rearrangements with V and J assigned. A fraction of the clones does not appear; measured against another copy, unresolved V genes explain less than half of the discrepancy, and the remainder lacks a known reason. D and trimming come from the DNA, and the V and J calls and clone size come from that table. A total of a few hundred thousand clones appear in this sample, about 15% of them only once. The biggest ten clones account for roughly 7% of the sample.

This TCR derives from a man aged 25-45 years in good health. The sequence links TRBV30 to TRBJ2-1, with an unclear D gene assignment. The specimen was central memory CD4+ T cells from blood. The nucleotide sequence reads as follows: TGTGCCTGGAACGGGTTCTACAATGAGCAGTTCTTC. The translation is CAWNGFYNEQFF.